This paragraph reports one T cell receptor beta chain. Antigen unknown. Trimming cost V 2 bases and J 5 bases, with 7 bases left between them. Germline lookup yields CDR1 SQVTM and CDR2 ANQGSEA. This CDR3 region has 12 residues. Time point indicated: pre-sensitization, week 0. Treatment reported: therapeutic diphenylcyclopropenone sensitization with weekly scalp DPC. This specimen comes from a study of human T cells and chemical hapten exposure. Study-wide results and caveats: Compared to controls, expanded TCRs made significantly more large clusters of similar CDR3s.

In TCRdb, the RACE reads were re-called with MiXCR into one record per CDR3 protein. The table has approximately 180,000 distinct CDR3 sequences, 30% seen once. The TCR was taken from a woman aged 25 to 39 with alopecia areata. Some clones in this sample may be carry-over from other donors' samples. The sample in question was whole blood, obtained in connection with sensitization to the hapten diphenylcyclopropenone (DPC). V gene TRBV29-1 combines with J gene TRBJ2-1; D not certain. The CDR3 spells CSVELADNEQFF. CDR3 bases: TGCAGCGTTGAATTGGCGGACAATGAGCAGTTCTTC.